Reported below is one T cell receptor beta chain. This sample is drawn from a study of blood T cell repertoires in COVID-19. About the research overall: T cells, B-cell-depleted T cells, or PBMCs supplied cDNA or gDNA.

Study processing details: Counts of nucleated cells, estimated from reference gene primer amplification, were obtained. Some clones are missing from TCRdb's copy, which holds only in-frame ones; the method was immunoSEQ multiplex PCR. Clone size and the V and J calls come from that table; the DNA yielded D and trimming. This sample yields 120,000 to 150,000 clones, of which approximately 80% are seen a single time; approximately 38% belongs to the top ten. This CDR3 has 13 residues. Trimming shortened V by 0 bases and J by 10 bases, and 7 bases separated the two germline ends. Germline CDR1 and CDR2: SGHNT and YENEEA.

What was sequenced was peripheral blood. The source is a human donor in a cohort sampled during active COVID-19. J is TRBJ1-6 and V is TRBV11-3; D call uncertain. As DNA, the CDR3 is TGTGCCAGCAGCTTAGATATGTTATCACCCCTCCACTTT. This sequence encodes CASSLDMLSPLHF.